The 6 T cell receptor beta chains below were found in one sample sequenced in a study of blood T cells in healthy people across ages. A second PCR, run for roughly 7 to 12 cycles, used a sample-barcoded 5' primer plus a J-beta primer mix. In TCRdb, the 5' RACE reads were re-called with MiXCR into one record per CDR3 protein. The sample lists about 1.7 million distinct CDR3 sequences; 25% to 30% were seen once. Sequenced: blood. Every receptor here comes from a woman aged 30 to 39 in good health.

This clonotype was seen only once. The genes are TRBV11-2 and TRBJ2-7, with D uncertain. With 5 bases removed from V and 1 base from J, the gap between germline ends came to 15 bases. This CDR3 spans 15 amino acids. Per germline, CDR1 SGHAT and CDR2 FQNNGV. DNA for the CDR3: TGTGCCAGCAGCCAAGGTCCGACGGCATCCTACGAGCAGTACTTC. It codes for CASSQGPTASYEQYF.

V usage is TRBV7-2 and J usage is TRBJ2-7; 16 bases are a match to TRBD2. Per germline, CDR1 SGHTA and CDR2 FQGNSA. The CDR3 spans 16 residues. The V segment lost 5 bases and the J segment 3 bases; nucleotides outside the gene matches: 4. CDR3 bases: TGTGCCAGCAGCCCGGGACTAGCGGGAGGGAACTACGAGCAGTACTTC. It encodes CASSPGLAGGNYEQYF. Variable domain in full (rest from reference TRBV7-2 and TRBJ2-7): GAGVSQSPSNKVTEKGKDVELRCDPISGHTALYWYRQSLGQGLEFLIYFQGNSAPDKSGLPSDRFSAERTGGSVSTLTIQRTQQEDSAVYLCASSPGLAGGNYEQYFGPGTRLTVT.

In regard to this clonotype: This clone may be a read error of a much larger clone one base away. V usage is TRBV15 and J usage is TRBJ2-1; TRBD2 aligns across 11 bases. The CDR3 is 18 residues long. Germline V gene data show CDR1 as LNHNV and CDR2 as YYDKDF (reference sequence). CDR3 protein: CATSRDRSGGAFGNGQFF. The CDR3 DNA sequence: TGTGCCACCAGCAGAGATCGTAGCGGGGGGGCTTTTGGCAATGGGCAGTTCTTC.

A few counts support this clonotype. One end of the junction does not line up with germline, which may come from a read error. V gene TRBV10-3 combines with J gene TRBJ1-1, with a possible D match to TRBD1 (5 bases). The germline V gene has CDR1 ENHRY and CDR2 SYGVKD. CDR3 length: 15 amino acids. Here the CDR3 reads CAISERDGENSEAFF. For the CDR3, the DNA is TGTGCCATCAGTGAAAGGGACGGAGAGAACTCTGAAGCTTTCTTT.

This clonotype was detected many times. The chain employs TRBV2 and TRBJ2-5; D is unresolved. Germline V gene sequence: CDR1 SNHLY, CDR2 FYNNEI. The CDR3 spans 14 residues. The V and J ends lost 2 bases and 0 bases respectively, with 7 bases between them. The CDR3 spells CASSEFGDQETQYF. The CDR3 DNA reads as TGTGCCAGCAGTGAATTTGGGGACCAAGAGACCCAGTACTTC. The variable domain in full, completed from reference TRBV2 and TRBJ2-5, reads EPEVTQTPSHQVTQMGQEVILRCVPISNHLYFYWYRQILGQKVEFLVSFYNNEISEKSEIFDDQFSVERPDGSNFTLKIRSTKLEDSAMYFCASSEFGDQETQYFGPGTRLLVL.

As DNA, the CDR3 is TGCGCCAGCAGCTTGGTAATAGCGGGAGGCTACGAGCAGTACTTC. It encodes CASSLVIAGGYEQYF. The rearrangement links TRBV5-1 to TRBJ2-7; 10 positions match TRBD2. The CDR3 runs to 15 residues. Germline V gives CDR1 SGHRS, CDR2 YFSETQ. V lost 0 bases and J lost 3; bases outside the gene matches: 3.